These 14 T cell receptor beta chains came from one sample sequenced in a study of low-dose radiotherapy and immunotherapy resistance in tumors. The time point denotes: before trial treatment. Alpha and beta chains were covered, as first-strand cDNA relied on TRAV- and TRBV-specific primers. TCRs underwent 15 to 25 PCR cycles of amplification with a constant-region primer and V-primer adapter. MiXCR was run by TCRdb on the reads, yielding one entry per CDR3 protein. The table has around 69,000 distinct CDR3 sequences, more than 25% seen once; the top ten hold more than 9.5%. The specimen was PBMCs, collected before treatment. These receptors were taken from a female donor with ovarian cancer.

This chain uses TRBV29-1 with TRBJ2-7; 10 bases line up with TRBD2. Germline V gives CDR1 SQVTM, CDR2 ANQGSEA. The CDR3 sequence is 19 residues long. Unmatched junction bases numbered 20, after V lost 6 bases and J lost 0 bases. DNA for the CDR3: TGCAGCGTGGCCGGGCCCCCTAGGATGGGACTAGCGCACTCCTACGAGCAGTACTTC. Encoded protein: CSVAGPPRMGLAHSYEQYF.

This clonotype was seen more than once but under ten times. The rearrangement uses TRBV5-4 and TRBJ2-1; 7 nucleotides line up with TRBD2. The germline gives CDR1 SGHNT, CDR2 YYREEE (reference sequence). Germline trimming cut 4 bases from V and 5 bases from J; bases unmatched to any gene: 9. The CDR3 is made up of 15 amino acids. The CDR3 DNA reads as TGTGCCAGCAGCGCCACCGGGCTAGCGGACAATGAGCAGTTCTTC. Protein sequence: CASSATGLADNEQFF.

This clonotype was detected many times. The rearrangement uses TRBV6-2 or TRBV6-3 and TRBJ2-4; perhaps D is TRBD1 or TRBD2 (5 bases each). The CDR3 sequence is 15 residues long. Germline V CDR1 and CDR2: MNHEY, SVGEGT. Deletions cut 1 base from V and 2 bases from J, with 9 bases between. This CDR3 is CASSYLRGPKNIQYF. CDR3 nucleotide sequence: TGTGCCAGCAGTTACTTGAGGGGACCCAAAAACATTCAGTACTTC.

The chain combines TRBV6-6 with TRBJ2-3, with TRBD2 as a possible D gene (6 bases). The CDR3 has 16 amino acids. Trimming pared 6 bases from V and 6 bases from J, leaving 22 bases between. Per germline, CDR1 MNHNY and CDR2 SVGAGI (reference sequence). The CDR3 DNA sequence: TGTGCCAGCAGCCTCCGGGACTCGGTTCCGACTGATACGCAGTATTTT. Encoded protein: CASSLRDSVPTDTQYF.

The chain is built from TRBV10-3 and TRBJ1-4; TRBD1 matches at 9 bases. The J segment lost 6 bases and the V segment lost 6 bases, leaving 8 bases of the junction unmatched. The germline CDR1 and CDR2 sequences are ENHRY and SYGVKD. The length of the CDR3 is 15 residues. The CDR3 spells CAIRRTGEGDEKLFF. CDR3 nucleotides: TGTGCCATCAGAAGGACAGGGGAAGGTGATGAAAAACTGTTTTTT.

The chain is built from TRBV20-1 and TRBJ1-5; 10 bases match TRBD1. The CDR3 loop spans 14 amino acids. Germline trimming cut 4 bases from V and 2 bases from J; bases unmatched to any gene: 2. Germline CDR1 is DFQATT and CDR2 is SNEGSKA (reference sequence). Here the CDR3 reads CSATGTGGNQPQHF. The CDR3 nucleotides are TGCAGTGCTACTGGGACAGGGGGCAATCAGCCCCAGCATTTT.

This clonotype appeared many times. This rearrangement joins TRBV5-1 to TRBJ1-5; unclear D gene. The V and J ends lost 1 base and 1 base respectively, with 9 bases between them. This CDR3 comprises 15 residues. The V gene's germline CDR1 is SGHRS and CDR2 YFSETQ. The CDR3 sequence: CASSLYGESNQPQHF. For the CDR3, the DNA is TGCGCCAGCAGCTTGTACGGGGAGAGCAATCAGCCCCAGCATTTT. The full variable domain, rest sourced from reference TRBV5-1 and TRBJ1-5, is KAGVTQTPRYLIKTRGQQVTLSCSPISGHRSVSWYQQTPGQGLQFLFEYFSETQRNKGNFPGRFSGRQFSNSRSEMNVSTLELGDSALYLCASSLYGESNQPQHFGDGTRLSIL.

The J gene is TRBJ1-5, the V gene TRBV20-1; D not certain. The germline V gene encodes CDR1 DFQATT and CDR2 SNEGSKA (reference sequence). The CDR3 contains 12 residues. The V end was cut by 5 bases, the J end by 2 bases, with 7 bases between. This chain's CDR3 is CSARRGNQPQHF. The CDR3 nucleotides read TGCAGTGCTCGTAGGGGCAATCAGCCCCAGCATTTT.

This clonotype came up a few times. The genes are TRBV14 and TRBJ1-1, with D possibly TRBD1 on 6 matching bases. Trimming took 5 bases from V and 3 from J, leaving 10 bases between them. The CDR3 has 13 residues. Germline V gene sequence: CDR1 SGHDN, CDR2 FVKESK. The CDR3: CASSAQGYTEAFF. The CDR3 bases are TGTGCCAGCAGCGCGCAGGGGTACACTGAAGCTTTCTTT.

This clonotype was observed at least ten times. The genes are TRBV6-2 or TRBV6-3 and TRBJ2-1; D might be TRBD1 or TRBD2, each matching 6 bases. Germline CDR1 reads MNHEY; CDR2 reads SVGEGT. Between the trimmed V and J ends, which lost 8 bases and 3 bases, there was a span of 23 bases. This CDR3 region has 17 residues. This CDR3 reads CASRGRDISTNYNEQFF. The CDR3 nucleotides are TGTGCCAGCCGGGGGCGGGACATATCAACTAACTACAATGAGCAGTTCTTC.

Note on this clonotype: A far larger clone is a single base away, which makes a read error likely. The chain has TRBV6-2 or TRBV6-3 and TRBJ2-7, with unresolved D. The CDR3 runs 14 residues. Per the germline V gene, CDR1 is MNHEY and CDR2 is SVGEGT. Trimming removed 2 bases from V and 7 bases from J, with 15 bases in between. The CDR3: CASSYQEARNEQYF. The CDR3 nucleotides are TGTGCCAGCAGTTACCAAGAAGCGAGGAATGAGCAGTACTTC.

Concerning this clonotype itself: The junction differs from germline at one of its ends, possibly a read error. The CDR3 DNA sequence: TGTGTCAGCAGCTATTCACAGGGCGGCTATGGCTACACCTTC. It yields the protein CVSSYSQGGYGYTF. This chain links TRBV6-2 or TRBV6-3 with TRBJ1-2; tentatively, D is TRBD1 (6 bases). The V gene's germline CDR1 is MNHEY and CDR2 SVGEGT. The CDR3 totals 14 residues.

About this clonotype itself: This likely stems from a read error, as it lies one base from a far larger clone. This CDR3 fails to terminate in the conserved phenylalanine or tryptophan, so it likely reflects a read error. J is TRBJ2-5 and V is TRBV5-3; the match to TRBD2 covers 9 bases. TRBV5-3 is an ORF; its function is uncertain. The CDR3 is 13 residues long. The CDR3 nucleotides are TGTGCCAGTGCCCTAGCGGGGCAAGGGACCCAGTACATC. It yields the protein CASALAGQGTQYI.

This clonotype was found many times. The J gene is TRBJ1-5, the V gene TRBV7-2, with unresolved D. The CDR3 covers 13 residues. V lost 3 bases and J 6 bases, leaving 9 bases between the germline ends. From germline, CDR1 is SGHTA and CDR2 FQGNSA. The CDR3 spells CASSLERGQPQHF. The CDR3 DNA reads TGTGCCAGCAGCTTGGAACGGGGTCAGCCCCAGCATTTT.